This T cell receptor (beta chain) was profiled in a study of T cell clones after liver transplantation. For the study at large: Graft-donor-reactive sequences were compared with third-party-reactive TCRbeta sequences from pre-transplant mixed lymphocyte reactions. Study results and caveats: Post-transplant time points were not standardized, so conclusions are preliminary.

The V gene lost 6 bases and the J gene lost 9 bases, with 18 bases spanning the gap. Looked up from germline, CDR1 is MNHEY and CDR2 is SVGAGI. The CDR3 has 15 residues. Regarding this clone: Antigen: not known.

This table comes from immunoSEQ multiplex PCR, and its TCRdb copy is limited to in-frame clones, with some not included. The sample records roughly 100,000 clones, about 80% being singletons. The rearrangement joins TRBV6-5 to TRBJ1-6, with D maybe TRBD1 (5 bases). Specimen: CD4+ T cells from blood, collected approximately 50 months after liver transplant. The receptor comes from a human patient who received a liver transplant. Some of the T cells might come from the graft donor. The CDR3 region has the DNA TGTGCCAGCAGAGCCCCAGGGCAGGGAGGTTCACCCCTCCACTTT. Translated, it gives CASRAPGQGGSPLHF.